The clone carrying this T cell receptor beta chain occurred many times. The antigen is unknown. The source of the sample is a study of regulatory T cells in long-lasting Graves disease. Per germline, CDR1 MDHEN and CDR2 SYDVKM. The CDR3 has 14 amino acids. The junction had 7 bases not matched to a gene; V was cut back by 6 bases and J by 5 bases. Study-wide points: TRBV28, TRBJ1-2 and TRBJ2-5 were segments that persistent disease favored. Persistent Graves' patients showed reduced TCR diversity versus newly diagnosed patients.

Documented time point: persistent/refractory GD, antithyroid drugs over 5 years with positive TRAb. RNA from PBMCs was the source of the TCR library. Into tubes containing EDTA, approximately 8.9 milliliters of peripheral blood were drawn. HTBI primers from iRepertoire and Arm-PCR of CDR3 regions yielded the TCR beta libraries. MiXCR was run by TCRdb on the multiplex PCR reads, yielding one entry per CDR3 protein. The table includes around 510,000 distinct CDR3 sequences, around 20% detected once. The gene calls are TRBV28 and TRBJ1-2, with 9 bases lining up with TRBD1. The source material was peripheral blood mononuclear cells (PBMCs), sampled when the disease was refractory, from a patient treated with antithyroid drugs. This TCR came from a female donor with Graves disease. CDR3 protein: CASSGQGMRYGYTF. CDR3 sequence (DNA): TGTGCCAGCAGCGGACAGGGGATGCGGTATGGCTACACCTTC.